This passage covers 29 T cell receptor beta chains from one sample sequenced in a study of blood T cell repertoires in COVID-19. The data were produced by immunoSEQ multiplex PCR, yet TCRdb's version contains in-frame clones alone and is incomplete. The table shows about 100,000 clones, with around 87% occurring only once. Sequencing was carried out using peripheral blood. These receptor sequences come from a human donor in a cohort sampled during active COVID-19.

This chain joins TRBV2 and TRBJ2-3, with 13 bases aligning to TRBD2. CDR1 is SNHLY and CDR2 is FYNNEI in the germline V gene. The CDR3 runs 23 residues. V was clipped by 2 bases and J by 2 bases; unmatched bases: 22. CDR3 sequence: CASSEFHRHMTSGRSGFTDTQYF. For the CDR3, the DNA is TGTGCCAGCAGTGAATTTCACAGACACATGACTAGCGGGAGGTCCGGATTCACAGATACGCAGTATTTT.

This sequence joins TRBV19 and TRBJ1-5, with D possibly being TRBD1 (5 bases). Trimming shortened V by 3 bases and J by 6 bases, and 12 bases separated the two germline ends. The germline CDR1 and CDR2 sequences are LNHDA and SQIVND (reference sequence). The CDR3 runs 14 residues. The CDR3 nucleotides are TGTGCCAGTAGTATTTGGCGGGACCGTCAGCCCCAGCATTTT. Translating gives CASSIWRDRQPQHF.

The chain has TRBV19 and TRBJ2-2; tentatively, D is TRBD2 (5 bases). In germline, CDR1 is LNHDA, CDR2 SQIVND (reference sequence). This CDR3 contains 14 residues. The germline V and J ends were trimmed by 7 bases and 7 bases, with 16 bases remaining between them. CDR3 bases: TGTGCCAGTACCATCGCGGGCGATATCGGGGAGCTGTTTTTT. Protein product: CASTIAGDIGELFF.

This chain links TRBV28 with TRBJ1-1; 7 bases align to TRBD1. CDR1 and CDR2 (germline): MDHEN, SYDVKM. The junction had 6 bases not matched to a gene; V was cut back by 2 bases and J by 0 bases. This CDR3 contains 16 residues. The CDR3 region has the DNA TGTGCCAGCAGTTTAGTCGGGACAGCTGTGAACACTGAAGCTTTCTTT. Encoded protein: CASSLVGTAVNTEAFF.

The V call is TRBV7-9, the J call TRBJ2-7; D gene uncertain. V was pared by 5 bases and J by 0 bases, with 17 bases between. There are 16 residues in the CDR3. Per germline, CDR1 SEHNR and CDR2 FQNEAQ (reference sequence). This chain's CDR3 is CASSHSEARLSYEQYF. As DNA, the CDR3 is TGTGCCAGCAGCCATAGTGAGGCACGACTCTCCTACGAGCAGTACTTC.

The V and J genes are TRBV27 and TRBJ1-2; TRBD1 might be the D (6 bases). This CDR3 comprises 13 residues. Germline assignment: CDR1 MNHEY and CDR2 SMNVEV (reference sequence). The germline V and J ends were trimmed by 3 bases and 8 bases, with 13 bases remaining between them. In DNA, the CDR3 is TGTGCCAGCAGTTTTTCAGGGGCAAAAGGCTACACCTTC. Protein: CASSFSGAKGYTF.

J is TRBJ2-1 and V is TRBV29-1, with D possibly matching TRBD2 (5 bases). The CDR3 is made up of 15 amino acids. Germline CDR1 SQVTM, CDR2 ANQGSEA. The germline V and J ends were trimmed by 6 bases and 8 bases, with 23 bases remaining between them. The DNA for the CDR3 is TGCAGCGTGCCCCTAGCTCTAGGGCCGAAGGATGAGCAGTTCTTC. It is translated as CSVPLALGPKDEQFF.

Only one count was recorded for this clone. The chain joins TRBV19 to TRBJ2-7, with 7 bases lining up with TRBD1. V trimming: 6 bases; J trimming: 2 bases; junction bases outside the gene matches: 10. From germline, CDR1 is LNHDA and CDR2 SQIVND (reference sequence). The length of the CDR3 is 15 residues. Here the CDR3 reads CASSRTGVGPYEQYF. In DNA, the CDR3 is TGTGCCAGTAGCCGTACAGGGGTCGGTCCCTACGAGCAGTACTTC.

This chain joins TRBV10-3 and TRBJ2-7, with D hard to call. The CDR3 is made up of 13 amino acids. Trimming shortened V by 3 bases and J by 0 bases, and 6 bases separated the two germline ends. Germline V gives CDR1 ENHRY, CDR2 SYGVKD. The CDR3 region has the DNA TGTGCCATCAGTGATGGCAGCTCCTACGAGCAGTACTTC. Its protein is CAISDGSSYEQYF.

The chain couples TRBV6-2 or TRBV6-3 to TRBJ2-7, with 14 bases aligning to TRBD2. The germline gives CDR1 MNHEY, CDR2 SVGEGT. The V and J ends lost 2 bases and 2 bases, in that order; junction bases with no gene match: 5. This CDR3 comprises 17 residues. The CDR3 bases are TGTGCCAGCAGTTACCTTAAGGGACTAGCGGGAGCCTACGAGCAGTACTTC. This sequence encodes CASSYLKGLAGAYEQYF.

The rearrangement uses TRBV28 and TRBJ1-6; 7 bases line up with TRBD1. The junction had 5 bases not matched to a gene; V was cut back by 6 bases and J by 3 bases. The CDR3 extends over 15 amino acids. The germline gives CDR1 MDHEN, CDR2 SYDVKM. The DNA for the CDR3 is TGTGCCAGCAGGACAGGGACTTTCTATAATTCACCCCTCCACTTT. This sequence encodes CASRTGTFYNSPLHF.

The V call is TRBV6-5, the J call TRBJ1-2, with 7 bases that match TRBD1. The germline CDR1 and CDR2 sequences are MNHEY and SVGAGI. The CDR3 runs 12 residues. V shed 8 bases, J shed 8 bases, and the junction held 8 bases outside the gene matches. This CDR3 reads CASGGQVLGYTF. The CDR3 nucleotides read TGTGCCAGCGGCGGACAGGTTTTGGGCTACACCTTC.

This sequence joins TRBV6-2 or TRBV6-3 and TRBJ2-7, with 12 bases matching TRBD1. The V segment lost 0 bases and the J segment 5 bases; nucleotides outside the gene matches: 2. The CDR3 is made up of 15 amino acids. The germline V gene has CDR1 MNHEY and CDR2 SVGEGT. As DNA, the CDR3 is TGTGCCAGCAGTTACTCGGGGACAGGGGGCAACGAGCAGTACTTC. Amino acid sequence: CASSYSGTGGNEQYF.

The gene calls are TRBV7-2 and TRBJ1-2, with TRBD1 matching 9 bases. Losses at the gene ends were 5 bases for V and 1 base for J; bases not matched to a gene: 14. The V gene's germline CDR1 is SGHTA and CDR2 FQGNSA. This CDR3 has 18 amino acids. As DNA, the CDR3 is TGTGCCAGCAGCATTGATGGGGACAGGGACCCTTTTAACTATGGCTACACCTTC. Protein: CASSIDGDRDPFNYGYTF. The whole variable domain, remainder taken from reference TRBV7-2 and TRBJ1-2, is GAGVSQSPSNKVTEKGKDVELRCDPISGHTALYWYRQSLGQGLEFLIYFQGNSAPDKSGLPSDRFSAERTGGSVSTLTIQRTQQEDSAVYLCASSIDGDRDPFNYGYTFGSGTRLTVV.

The rearrangement joins TRBV6-5 to TRBJ2-2; tentatively, D is TRBD2 (6 bases). This CDR3 spans 15 amino acids. Germline loops: CDR1 MNHEY, CDR2 SVGAGI. Trimming removed 7 bases at V and 0 bases at J, with 12 bases between. CDR3 sequence reads: CASTSAGTNTGELFF. The CDR3 DNA sequence: TGTGCCAGCACCTCGGCGGGGACGAACACCGGGGAGCTGTTTTTT.

The genes are TRBV7-9 and TRBJ1-1, with a tentative D call TRBD1 (6 bases). Germline V lookup: CDR1 SEHNR, CDR2 FQNEAQ (reference sequence). The CDR3 length is 14 residues. V was cut by 7 bases and J by 1 base, with 13 bases left in between. CDR3: CASTNREQNTEAFF. CDR3 DNA: TGTGCCAGCACCAACAGGGAACAGAACACTGAAGCTTTCTTT.

The chain combines TRBV4-1 with TRBJ2-2, with 11 bases matching TRBD1. Per the germline V gene, CDR1 is MGHRA and CDR2 is YSYEKL. V lost 2 bases, J lost 1 base, and 6 bases stayed unmatched. The CDR3 has 18 amino acids. The CDR3 sequence: CASSQPGTGGKNTGELFF. DNA of the CDR3: TGCGCCAGCAGCCAACCGGGGACAGGGGGAAAGAACACCGGGGAGCTGTTTTTT.

J is TRBJ2-5 and V is TRBV6-5; TRBD2 agrees at 7 bases. CDR1 and CDR2 from the germline V gene are MNHEY and SVGAGI. CDR3 length: 14 residues. Germline trimming cut 3 bases from V and 2 bases from J; bases unmatched to any gene: 3. The CDR3 nucleotides are TGTGCCAGCAGTTATACGGGGGGTCAAGAGACCCAGTACTTC. Translated, it gives CASSYTGGQETQYF.

V usage is TRBV5-1 and J usage is TRBJ1-2; 9 bases align to TRBD1. CDR1 SGHRS and CDR2 YFSETQ come from the germline V gene. The CDR3 contains 14 residues. With V trimmed by 0 bases and J by 6 bases, 3 bases remained unmatched. As DNA, the CDR3 is TGCGCCAGCAGCTTGGACAGGGGGCATGATGGCTACACCTTC. It codes for CASSLDRGHDGYTF.

The chain carries TRBV4-2 and TRBJ2-7; 9 positions agree with TRBD2. Trimming removed 0 bases from V and 5 bases from J; junction bases left unmatched: 8. Germline CDR1 is LGHNA and CDR2 is YNFKEQ. CDR3 length: 16 amino acids. Here the CDR3 reads CASSQDLSSGINEQYF. Here the CDR3 DNA reads TGTGCCAGCAGCCAAGATCTCTCTAGCGGGATCAACGAGCAGTACTTC.

The V and J genes are TRBV12-3 or TRBV12-4 and TRBJ2-7; the D gene is possibly TRBD2 (6 bases). Trimming shortened V by 6 bases and J by 2 bases, and 11 bases separated the two germline ends. CDR3 length: 13 residues. The CDR3 DNA is TGTGCCAGCAGCTGGGGGGTTACCTACGAGCAGTACTTC. Translation gives CASSWGVTYEQYF.

The V gene is TRBV5-4, the J gene TRBJ2-7; 11 bases align to TRBD2. The CDR3 runs to 16 residues. The ends lost 4 bases at V and 4 bases at J; junction bases unmatched: 10. In germline, CDR1 is SGHNT, CDR2 YYREEE (reference sequence). CDR3 amino acids: CASSPGGASGRYEQYF. The CDR3 DNA reads TGTGCCAGCAGCCCGGGGGGGGCTAGCGGGAGGTACGAGCAGTACTTC.

V and J are TRBV6-1 and TRBJ1-2; D gene uncertain. This CDR3 has 13 amino acids. V was clipped by 3 bases and J by 1 base, with 6 bases between them. Germline V gene sequence: CDR1 MNHNS, CDR2 SASEGT. The DNA for the CDR3 is TGTGCCAGCAGTGAGGGCCTTAACTATGGCTACACCTTC. This translates into CASSEGLNYGYTF.

This sequence joins TRBV2 and TRBJ2-1; TRBD2 matches 8 bases. In germline, CDR1 is SNHLY, CDR2 FYNNEI. Germline trimming cut 7 bases from V and 7 bases from J; bases unmatched to any gene: 9. This CDR3 spans 14 amino acids. The DNA for the CDR3 is TGTGCCAGCAATTCGGCGGGACTAGTTAATGAGCAGTTCTTC. It codes for CASNSAGLVNEQFF.

The chain joins TRBV5-1 to TRBJ1-6, with a tentative D call TRBD1 (6 bases). Germline CDR1 SGHRS, CDR2 YFSETQ. The CDR3 has 16 amino acids. Trimming left V 0 bases short and J 5 bases short, with 12 bases between. The CDR3 loop reads CASSLDPAGDNSPLHF. The CDR3 nucleotides read TGCGCCAGCAGCTTGGATCCGGCAGGGGATAATTCACCCCTCCACTTT.

The table lists this clone with a few counts. The chain is built from TRBV4-3 and TRBJ2-3; perhaps TRBD2 as D (6 bases). This CDR3 has 17 amino acids. Germline assignment: CDR1 LGHNA and CDR2 YSLEER. V gave up 0 bases and J gave up 5 bases, with 18 bases separating them. The CDR3 sequence: CASSQDFLGLGGDTQYF. The CDR3 DNA is TGCGCCAGCAGCCAAGATTTCTTGGGACTCGGGGGAGATACGCAGTATTTT.

By share, this clone ranks as medium-sized. The V call is TRBV2, the J call TRBJ2-7, with D perhaps matching TRBD2 (6 bases). The CDR3 consists of 13 residues. Germline lookup yields CDR1 SNHLY and CDR2 FYNNEI. V shed 4 bases and J shed 3 bases, with 10 bases lying between them. This CDR3 reads CASSVGGYYEQYF. In nucleotides, the CDR3 is TGTGCCAGCAGTGTCGGGGGATACTACGAGCAGTACTTC.

The rearrangement uses TRBV7-3 and TRBJ2-3, with D possibly matching TRBD1 (5 bases). V was trimmed by 4 bases and J by 3 bases, leaving 8 bases between them. The CDR3 contains 13 residues. The germline V gene encodes CDR1 SGHTA and CDR2 FQGTGA. The CDR3 sequence is CASSSPGTDTQYF. CDR3 nucleotides: TGTGCCAGCAGCTCCCCAGGGACAGATACGCAGTATTTT.

V usage is TRBV5-6 and J usage is TRBJ2-4, with D possibly being TRBD1 (5 bases). The germline gives CDR1 SGHDT, CDR2 YYEEEE. The length of the CDR3 is 15 residues. Trimming removed 1 base from V and 2 bases from J, with 10 bases in between. For the CDR3, the DNA is TGTGCCAGCAGCTTGCTCAGGGCGTCCAAAAACATTCAGTACTTC. It codes for CASSLLRASKNIQYF.